This TCR beta chain emerged from a study of cytomegalovirus exposure and HLA in healthy donors. Whole-study findings and limits: Indistinguishability led to the exclusion of some V segments, TRBV6-2 and TRBV6-3 included. Most of the CMV-associated TCR beta chains (in a later analysis) appeared to be HLA-restricted. Judged likely to be a sequencing artifact was a cluster of highly shared sequence variants. Relative to the approximately 670-donor mean, N-insertions were reportedly fewer in an Asian-associated ancestry cluster in a later analysis.

This clone has just a few counts. Its antigen is unknown. The CDR3 contains 13 residues. The germline V gene encodes CDR1 LNHDA and CDR2 SQIVND (reference sequence). Trimming pared 5 bases from V and 2 bases from J, leaving 9 bases between. The PCR contained 60 Vbeta and 13 Jbeta primers. Produced via immunoSEQ multiplex PCR; TCRdb's table is partial and in-frame only. This sample yields roughly 130,000 clones, of which more than 55% are seen a single time; 1.5% belongs to the top ten. The chain combines TRBV19 with TRBJ1-1; TRBD1 might be the D (5 bases). Sequencing input: PBMCs. The clonotype originates from a young man in good health and CMV-seronegative. CDR3 region: CASSWQGNTEAFF. DNA for the CDR3: TGTGCCAGTAGTTGGCAGGGAAACACTGAAGCTTTCTTT.